The 3 T cell receptor beta chains reported below all come from one sample, sequenced in a study of T cells in Graves' hyperthyroidism and ophthalmopathy. The CDR3 regions of TCR beta were amplified from RNA transcripts. In the first-round RT-PCR of the TCR CDR3, the HTBI primer set was used. TCRdb recomputed calls from the multiplex PCR reads with MiXCR, one row per CDR3 protein. The repertoire has about 320,000 distinct CDR3 sequences, 16% of them found once; the top ten carry around a third. Sequenced material: blood. The receptor set was obtained from a man aged 30 to 45 with Graves' hyperthyroidism.

This chain uses TRBV29-1 with TRBJ2-7; 9 bases line up with TRBD2. The germline V gene has CDR1 SQVTM and CDR2 ANQGSEA. CDR3 length: 15 amino acids. V dropped 4 bases and J dropped 5; count of bases not matched to a gene: 12. CDR3 loop: CSVGELRGGFDEQYF. In nucleotides, the CDR3 is TGCAGCGTTGGAGAGTTGCGGGGGGGGTTCGACGAGCAGTACTTC.

This clonotype was recorded a few times. This rearrangement joins TRBV15 to TRBJ1-1; D not resolved. CDR3 length equals 16 residues. Per the germline V gene, CDR1 is LNHNV and CDR2 is YYDKDF (reference sequence). V dropped 3 bases and J dropped 1 base, with 15 bases sitting between them. The CDR3 sequence: CATSRVNVSPNTEAFF. The CDR3 DNA reads TGTGCCACCAGCAGGGTGAATGTGTCCCCGAACACTGAAGCTTTCTTT.

There are a few counts of this clonotype. V and J are TRBV6-2 or TRBV6-3 and TRBJ1-6; TRBD1 might be the D (5 bases). V lost 4 bases to trimming and J lost 7 bases, with 11 bases between them. Germline V CDR1 and CDR2: MNHEY, SVGEGT. The CDR3 consists of 14 residues. Written as DNA, the CDR3 is TGTGCCAGCAGTTTCGACAGACTAAATTCACCCCTCCACTTT. This sequence encodes CASSFDRLNSPLHF.